The source of this TCR beta chain is a study of blood T cells in healthy people across ages. The study's findings and limits: The fall in TCR beta diversity per million T cells was roughly linear with age. Conclusively comparing naive with antigen-experienced cells was impossible with unsorted PBMCs.

Primed by a sample-barcoded 5' primer and a J-beta primer mix, a second PCR proceeded for about 7 to 11 cycles. TCRdb called the 5' RACE reads again in MiXCR, with one record for every CDR3 protein. There are 600,000 to 800,000 distinct CDR3 sequences in the sample; under 25% occur only once, and roughly 3.6% lies in the top ten. The sample holds many counts of this clonotype. The antigen is undetermined. The CDR3 consists of 15 residues. V shed 3 bases, J shed 4 bases, and the junction held 6 bases outside the gene matches. Germline assignment: CDR1 SNHLY and CDR2 FYNNEI. J is TRBJ2-5 and V is TRBV2; 9 bases agree with TRBD2. This receptor was identified in a man aged 65 to 85 in good health. Material for sequencing was blood. CDR3 coding DNA: TGTGCCAGCAGTGATCTGGCGGGAGGGGGAGAGACCCAGTACTTC. Translated: CASSDLAGGGETQYF.